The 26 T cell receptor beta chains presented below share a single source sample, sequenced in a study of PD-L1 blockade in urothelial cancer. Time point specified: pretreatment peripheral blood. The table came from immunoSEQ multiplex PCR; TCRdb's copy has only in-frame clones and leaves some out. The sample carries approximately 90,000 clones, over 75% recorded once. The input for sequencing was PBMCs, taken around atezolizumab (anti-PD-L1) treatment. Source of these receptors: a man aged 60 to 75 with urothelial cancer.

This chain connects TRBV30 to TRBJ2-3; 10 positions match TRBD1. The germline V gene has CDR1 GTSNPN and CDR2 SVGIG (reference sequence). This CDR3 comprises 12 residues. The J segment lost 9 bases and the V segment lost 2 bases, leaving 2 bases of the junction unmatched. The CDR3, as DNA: TGTGCCTGGAGTACGGGACAGGGGACGCAGTATTTT. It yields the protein CAWSTGQGTQYF.

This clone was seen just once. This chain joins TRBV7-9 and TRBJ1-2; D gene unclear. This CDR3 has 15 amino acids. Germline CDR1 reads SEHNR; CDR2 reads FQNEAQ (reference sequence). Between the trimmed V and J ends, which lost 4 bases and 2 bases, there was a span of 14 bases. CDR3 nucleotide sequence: TGTGCCAGCAGCTCACTACGGGAGAACAACTATGGCTACACCTTC. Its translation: CASSSLRENNYGYTF.

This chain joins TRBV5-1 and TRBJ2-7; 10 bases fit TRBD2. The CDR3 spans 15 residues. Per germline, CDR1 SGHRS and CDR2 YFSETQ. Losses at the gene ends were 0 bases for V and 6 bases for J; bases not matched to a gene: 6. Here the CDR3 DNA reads TGCGCCAGCAGCTTGGTAGTAGCGGGGGGTACCGAGCAGTACTTC. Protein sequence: CASSLVVAGGTEQYF.

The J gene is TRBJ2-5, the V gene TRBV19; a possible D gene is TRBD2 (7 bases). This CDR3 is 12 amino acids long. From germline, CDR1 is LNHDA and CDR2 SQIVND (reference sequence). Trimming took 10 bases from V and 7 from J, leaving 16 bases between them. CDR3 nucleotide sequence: TGTGCCACCGGGGGGCAGTCCGGGACCCAGTACTTC. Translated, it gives CATGGQSGTQYF.

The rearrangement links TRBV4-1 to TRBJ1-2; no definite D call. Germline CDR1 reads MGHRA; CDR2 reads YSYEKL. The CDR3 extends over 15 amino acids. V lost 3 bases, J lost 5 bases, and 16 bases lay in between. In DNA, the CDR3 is TGCGCCAGCAGCCACGACACGGGCGGGATATATGGCTACACCTTC. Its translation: CASSHDTGGIYGYTF.

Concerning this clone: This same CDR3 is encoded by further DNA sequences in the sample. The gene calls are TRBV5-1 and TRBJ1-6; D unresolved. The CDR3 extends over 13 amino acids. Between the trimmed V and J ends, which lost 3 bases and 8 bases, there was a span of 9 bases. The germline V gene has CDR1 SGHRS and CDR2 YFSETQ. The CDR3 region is CASSSQRDSPLHF. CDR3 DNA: TGCGCCAGCAGCTCGCAACGGGATTCACCCCTCCACTTT. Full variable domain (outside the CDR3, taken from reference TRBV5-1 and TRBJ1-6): KAGVTQTPRYLIKTRGQQVTLSCSPISGHRSVSWYQQTPGQGLQFLFEYFSETQRNKGNFPGRFSGRQFSNSRSEMNVSTLELGDSALYLCASSSQRDSPLHFGNGTRLTVT.

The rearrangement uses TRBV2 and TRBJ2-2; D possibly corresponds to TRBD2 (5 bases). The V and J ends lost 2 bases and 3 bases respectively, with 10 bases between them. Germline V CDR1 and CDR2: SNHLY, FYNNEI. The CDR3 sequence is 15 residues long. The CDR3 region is CASSERGSDTGELFF. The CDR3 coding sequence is TGTGCCAGCAGTGAACGAGGGAGCGACACCGGGGAGCTGTTTTTT.

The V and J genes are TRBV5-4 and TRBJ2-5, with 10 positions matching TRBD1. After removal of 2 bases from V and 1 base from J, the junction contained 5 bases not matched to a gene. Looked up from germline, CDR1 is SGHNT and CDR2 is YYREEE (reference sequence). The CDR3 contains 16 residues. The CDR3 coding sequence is TGTGCCAGCAGCTTTATCGGGACAGGGGTCCAAGAGACCCAGTACTTC. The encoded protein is CASSFIGTGVQETQYF.

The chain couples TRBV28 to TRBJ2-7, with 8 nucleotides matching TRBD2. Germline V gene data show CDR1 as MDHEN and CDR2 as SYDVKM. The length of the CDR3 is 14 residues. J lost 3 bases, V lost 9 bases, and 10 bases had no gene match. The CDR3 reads CASSAGTSDYEQYF. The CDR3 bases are TGTGCCAGTTCCGCCGGGACTAGTGACTACGAGCAGTACTTC.

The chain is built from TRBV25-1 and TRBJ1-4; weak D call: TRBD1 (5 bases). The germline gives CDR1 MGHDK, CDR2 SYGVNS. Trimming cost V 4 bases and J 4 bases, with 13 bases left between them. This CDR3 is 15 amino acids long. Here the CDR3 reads CASSAQGGLNEKLFF. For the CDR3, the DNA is TGTGCCAGCAGTGCCCAGGGTGGCCTTAATGAAAAACTGTTTTTT.

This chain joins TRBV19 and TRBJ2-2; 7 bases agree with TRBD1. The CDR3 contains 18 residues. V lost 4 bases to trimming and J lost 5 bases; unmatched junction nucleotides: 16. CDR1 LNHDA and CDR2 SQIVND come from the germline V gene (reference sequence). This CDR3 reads CASSRLGLSGGVTGELFF. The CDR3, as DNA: TGTGCCAGTAGTAGGCTTGGACTCTCAGGGGGTGTGACCGGGGAGCTGTTTTTT. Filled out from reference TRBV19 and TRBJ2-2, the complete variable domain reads DGGITQSPKYLFRKEGQNVTLSCEQNLNHDAMYWYRQDPGQGLRLIYYSQIVNDFQKGDIAEGYSVSREKKESFPLTVTSAQKNPTAFYLCASSRLGLSGGVTGELFFGEGSRLTVL.

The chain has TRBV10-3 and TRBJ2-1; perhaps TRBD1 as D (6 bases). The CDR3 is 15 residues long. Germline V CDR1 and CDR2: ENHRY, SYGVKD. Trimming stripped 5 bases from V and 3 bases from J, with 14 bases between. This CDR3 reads CAISLPRGFYNEQFF. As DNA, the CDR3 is TGTGCCATCAGTTTACCCAGGGGTTTCTACAATGAGCAGTTCTTC.

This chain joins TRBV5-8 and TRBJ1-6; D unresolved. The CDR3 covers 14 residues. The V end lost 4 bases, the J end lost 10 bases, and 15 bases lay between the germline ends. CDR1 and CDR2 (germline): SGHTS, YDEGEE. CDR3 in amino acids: CASSLSRDRSPLHF. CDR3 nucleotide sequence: TGTGCCAGCAGCCTGAGCCGGGATCGGTCACCCCTCCACTTT.

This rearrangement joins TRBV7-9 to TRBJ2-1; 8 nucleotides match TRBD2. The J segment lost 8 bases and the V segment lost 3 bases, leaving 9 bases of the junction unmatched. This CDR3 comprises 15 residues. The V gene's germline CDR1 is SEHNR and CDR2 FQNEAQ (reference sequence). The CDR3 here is CASSLVTGGGDEQFF. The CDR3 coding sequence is TGTGCCAGCAGCTTGGTGACGGGAGGGGGGGATGAGCAGTTCTTC.

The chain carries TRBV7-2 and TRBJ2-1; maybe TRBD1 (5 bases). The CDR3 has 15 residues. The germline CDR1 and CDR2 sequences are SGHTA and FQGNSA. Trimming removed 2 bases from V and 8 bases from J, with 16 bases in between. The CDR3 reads CASSLLGASRDEQFF. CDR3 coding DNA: TGTGCCAGCAGCTTATTAGGGGCTAGTCGGGATGAGCAGTTCTTC.

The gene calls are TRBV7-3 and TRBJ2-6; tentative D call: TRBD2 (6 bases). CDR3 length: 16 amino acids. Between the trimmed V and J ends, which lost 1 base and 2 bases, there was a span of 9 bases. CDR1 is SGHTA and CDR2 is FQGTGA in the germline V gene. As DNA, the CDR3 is TGTGCCAGCAGCTTAAACGGGAGAGCTGGGGCCAACGTCCTGACTTTC. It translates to CASSLNGRAGANVLTF. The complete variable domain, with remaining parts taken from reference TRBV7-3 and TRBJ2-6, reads GAGVSQTPSNKVTEKGKYVELRCDPISGHTALYWYRQSLGQGPEFLIYFQGTGAADDSGLPNDRFFAVRPEGSVSTLKIQRTERGDSAVYLCASSLNGRAGANVLTFGAGSRLTVL.

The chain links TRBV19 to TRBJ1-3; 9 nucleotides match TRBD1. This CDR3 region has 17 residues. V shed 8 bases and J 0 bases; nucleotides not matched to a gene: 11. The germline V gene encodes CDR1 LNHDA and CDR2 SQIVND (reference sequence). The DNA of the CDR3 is TGTGCCAGTGTCCCAGGGACAGGGATGAGCTCTGGAAACACCATATATTTT. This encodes CASVPGTGMSSGNTIYF.

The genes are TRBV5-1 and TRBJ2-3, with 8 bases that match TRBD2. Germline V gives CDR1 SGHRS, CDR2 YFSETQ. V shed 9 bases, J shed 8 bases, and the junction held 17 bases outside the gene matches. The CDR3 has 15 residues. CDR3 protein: CATQLGGASPTTQYF. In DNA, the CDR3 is TGCGCCACCCAACTCGGGGGGGCATCACCTACTACGCAGTATTTT.

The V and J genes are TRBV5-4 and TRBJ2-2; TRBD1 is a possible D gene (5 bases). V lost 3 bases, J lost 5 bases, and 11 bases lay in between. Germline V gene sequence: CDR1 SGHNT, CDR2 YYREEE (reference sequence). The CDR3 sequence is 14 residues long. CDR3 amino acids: CASSWDQGTGELFF. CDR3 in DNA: TGTGCCAGCAGCTGGGATCAGGGTACCGGGGAGCTGTTTTTT. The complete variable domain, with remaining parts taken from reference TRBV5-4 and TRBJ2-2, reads ETGVTQSPTHLIKTRGQQVTLRCSSQSGHNTVSWYQQALGQGPQFIFQYYREEENGRGNFPPRFSGLQFPNYSSELNVNALELDDSALYLCASSWDQGTGELFFGEGSRLTVL.

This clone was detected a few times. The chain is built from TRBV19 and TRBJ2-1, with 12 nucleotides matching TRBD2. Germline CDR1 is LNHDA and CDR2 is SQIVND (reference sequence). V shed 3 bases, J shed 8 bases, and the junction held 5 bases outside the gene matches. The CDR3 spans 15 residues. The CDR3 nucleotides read TGTGCCAGTAGTATTGGGCTAGCGGGAGGGCATGAGCAGTTCTTC. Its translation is CASSIGLAGGHEQFF.

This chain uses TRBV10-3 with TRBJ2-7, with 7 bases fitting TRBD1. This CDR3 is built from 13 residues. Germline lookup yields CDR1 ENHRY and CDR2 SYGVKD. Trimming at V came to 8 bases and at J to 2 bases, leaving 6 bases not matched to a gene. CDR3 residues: CAILEGTAYEQYF. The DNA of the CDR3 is TGTGCCATCCTCGAGGGGACAGCCTACGAGCAGTACTTC.

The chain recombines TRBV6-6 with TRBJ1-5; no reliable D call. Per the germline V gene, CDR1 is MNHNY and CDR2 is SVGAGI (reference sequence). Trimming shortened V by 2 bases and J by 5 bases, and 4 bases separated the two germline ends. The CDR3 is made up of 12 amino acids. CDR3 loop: CASSYGDQPQHF. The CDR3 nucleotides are TGTGCCAGCAGTTACGGAGATCAGCCCCAGCATTTT.

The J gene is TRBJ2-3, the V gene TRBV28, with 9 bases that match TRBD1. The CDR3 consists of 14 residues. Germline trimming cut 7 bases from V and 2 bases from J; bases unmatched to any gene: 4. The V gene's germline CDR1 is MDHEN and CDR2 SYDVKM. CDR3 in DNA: TGTGCCAGCAAGAGACAGGGGGACACAGATACGCAGTATTTT. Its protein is CASKRQGDTDTQYF.

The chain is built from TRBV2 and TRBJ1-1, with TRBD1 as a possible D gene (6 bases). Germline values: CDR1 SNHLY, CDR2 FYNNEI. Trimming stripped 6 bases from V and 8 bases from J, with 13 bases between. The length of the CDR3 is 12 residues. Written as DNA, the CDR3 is TGTGCCAGCAGCCCCAACAGGGCAGAAGCTTTCTTT. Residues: CASSPNRAEAFF.

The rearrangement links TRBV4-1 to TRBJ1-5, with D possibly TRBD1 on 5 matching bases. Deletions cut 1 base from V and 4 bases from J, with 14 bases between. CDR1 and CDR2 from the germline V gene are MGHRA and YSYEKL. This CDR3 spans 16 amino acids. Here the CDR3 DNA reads TGCGCCAGCAGCCAAGGGCAGGGCTTAGTGAATCAGCCCCAGCATTTT. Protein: CASSQGQGLVNQPQHF.

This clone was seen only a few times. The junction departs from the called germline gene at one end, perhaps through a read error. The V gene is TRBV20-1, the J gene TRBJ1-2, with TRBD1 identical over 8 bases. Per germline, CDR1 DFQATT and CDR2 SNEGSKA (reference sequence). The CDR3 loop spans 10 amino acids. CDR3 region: CSARTGGLSF. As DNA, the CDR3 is TGCAGTGCCCGCACAGGGGGGCTAAGTTTC.